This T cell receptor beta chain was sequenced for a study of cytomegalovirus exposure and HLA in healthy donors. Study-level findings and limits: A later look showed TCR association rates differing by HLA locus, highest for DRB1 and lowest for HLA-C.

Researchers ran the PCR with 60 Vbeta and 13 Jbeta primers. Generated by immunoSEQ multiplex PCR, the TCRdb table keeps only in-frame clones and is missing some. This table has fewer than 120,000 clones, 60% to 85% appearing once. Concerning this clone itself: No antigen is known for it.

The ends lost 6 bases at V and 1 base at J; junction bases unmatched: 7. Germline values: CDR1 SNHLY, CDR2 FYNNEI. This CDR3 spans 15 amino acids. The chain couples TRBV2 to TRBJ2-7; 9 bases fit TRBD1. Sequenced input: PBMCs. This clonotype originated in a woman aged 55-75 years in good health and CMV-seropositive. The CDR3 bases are TGTGCCAGCAGGGGGACGGGACAGGGATCCTACGAGCAGTACTTC. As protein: CASRGTGQGSYEQYF.